A selection of T cell receptor beta chains follows, all from one sample in a study of blood T cells in healthy people across ages. TCRdb reprocessed the 5' RACE reads with MiXCR, giving one entry per CDR3 protein. The repertoire holds about 1.5 million distinct CDR3 sequences, with approximately 43% as singletons. The sample consisted of blood. Receptors were obtained from a woman aged 18-29 years in good health. CDR3s include the opening cysteine and the closing phenylalanine or tryptophan. A D gene is named only where the DNA matches it firmly. Rows may omit the clone size; those that give it use once, few, many or a size class.

-,-,TRBJ2-1,14,TRBV29-1,CSVDGRAVMDEQFF
-,-,TRBJ2-1,14,TRBV4-3,CASNQSSRVNEQFF
-,-,TRBJ1-1,14,TRBV28,CASRQGARVTEAFF
-,few,TRBJ2-3,14,TRBV9,CASSSVRAVDTQYF
TRBD1,-,TRBJ1-5,15,TRBV2,CASSGQGTNNQPQHF
-,few,TRBJ1-6,13,TRBV20-1,CSAGSVVNSPLHF
-,-,TRBJ1-5,15,TRBV6-2/TRBV6-3,CASRASAGEVSPQHF
TRBD2,-,TRBJ2-1,12,TRBV12-3/TRBV12-4,CASRGLAGGMFF
-,few,TRBJ2-3,16,TRBV6-4,CASTHRQVISTDTQYF
-,-,TRBJ2-1,12,TRBV11-2,CASSPQGSEQFF
-,few,TRBJ2-1,13,TRBV24-1,CATSDYEPSEQFF
-,-,TRBJ2-3,16,TRBV15,CATSRDGRGRADTQYF
-,once,TRBJ1-1,13,TRBV29-1,CSVGWAGVPEAFF
-,-,TRBJ1-6,14,TRBV12-3/TRBV12-4,CAGSLGGGYSPLHF
-,-,TRBJ2-5,13,TRBV20-1,CSASYRNQETQYF
-,-,TRBJ1-5,15,TRBV20-1,CSATPSDRSSRPQHF
TRBD1,many,TRBJ2-4,15,TRBV5-6,CASSLRGLAKNIQYF
-,-,TRBJ2-3,13,TRBV7-2,CASSPRPTYTQYF
-,-,TRBJ2-2,14,TRBV27,CASSSRGWTGELFF
-,-,TRBJ2-4,18,TRBV7-9,CASSLGGKGRLAKNIQYF
-,-,TRBJ2-1,15,TRBV5-1,CASSSGLDSAYEQFF
-,few,TRBJ2-3,15,TRBV12-3/TRBV12-4,CASSLRTSFADTQYF